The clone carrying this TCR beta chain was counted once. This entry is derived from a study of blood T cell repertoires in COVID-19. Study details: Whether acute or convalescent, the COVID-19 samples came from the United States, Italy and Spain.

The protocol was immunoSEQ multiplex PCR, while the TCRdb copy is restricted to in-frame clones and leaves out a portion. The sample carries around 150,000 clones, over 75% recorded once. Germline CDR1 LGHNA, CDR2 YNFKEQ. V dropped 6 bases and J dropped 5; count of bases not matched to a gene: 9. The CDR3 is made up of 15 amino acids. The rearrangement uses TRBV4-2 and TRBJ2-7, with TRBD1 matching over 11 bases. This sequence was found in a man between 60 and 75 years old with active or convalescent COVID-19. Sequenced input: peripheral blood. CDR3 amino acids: CASRKLGQGADEQYF. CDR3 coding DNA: TGTGCCAGCAGGAAGTTAGGACAGGGGGCGGACGAGCAGTACTTC.